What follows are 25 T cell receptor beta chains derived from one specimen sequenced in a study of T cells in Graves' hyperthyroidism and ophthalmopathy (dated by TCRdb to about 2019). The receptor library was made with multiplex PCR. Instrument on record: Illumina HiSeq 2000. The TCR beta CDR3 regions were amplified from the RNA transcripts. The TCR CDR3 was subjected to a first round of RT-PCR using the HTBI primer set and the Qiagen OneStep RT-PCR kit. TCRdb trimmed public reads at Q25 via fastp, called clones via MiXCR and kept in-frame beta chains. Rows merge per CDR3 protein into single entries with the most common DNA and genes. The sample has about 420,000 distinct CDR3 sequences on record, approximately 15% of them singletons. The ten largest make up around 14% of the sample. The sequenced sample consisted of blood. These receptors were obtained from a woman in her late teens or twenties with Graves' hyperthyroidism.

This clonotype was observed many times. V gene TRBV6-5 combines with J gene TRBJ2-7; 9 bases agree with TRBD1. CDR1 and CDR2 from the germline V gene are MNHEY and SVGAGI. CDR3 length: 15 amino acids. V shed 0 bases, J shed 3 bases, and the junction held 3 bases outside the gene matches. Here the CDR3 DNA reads TGTGCCAGCAGTTACTCTCAGGGACAGGGCTACGAGCAGTACTTC. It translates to CASSYSQGQGYEQYF.

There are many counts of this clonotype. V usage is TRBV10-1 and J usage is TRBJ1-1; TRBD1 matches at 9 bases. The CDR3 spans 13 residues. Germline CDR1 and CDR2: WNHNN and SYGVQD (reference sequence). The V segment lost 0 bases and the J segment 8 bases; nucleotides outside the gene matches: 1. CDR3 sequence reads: CASSESGTGEAFF. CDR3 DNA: TGCGCCAGCAGTGAGTCCGGGACAGGGGAAGCTTTCTTT.

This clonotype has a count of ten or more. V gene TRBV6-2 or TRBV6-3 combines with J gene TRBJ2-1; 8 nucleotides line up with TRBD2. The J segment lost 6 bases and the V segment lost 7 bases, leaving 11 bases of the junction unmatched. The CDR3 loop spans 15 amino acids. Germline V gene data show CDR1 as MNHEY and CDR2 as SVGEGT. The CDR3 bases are TGTGCCAGCACCAAGGTACGGGGGGGCGCCAATGAGCAGTTCTTC. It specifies CASTKVRGGANEQFF.

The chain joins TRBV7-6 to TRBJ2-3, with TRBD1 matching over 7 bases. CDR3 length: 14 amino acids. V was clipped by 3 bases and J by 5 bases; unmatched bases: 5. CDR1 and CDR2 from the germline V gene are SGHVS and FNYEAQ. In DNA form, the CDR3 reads TGTGCCAGCAGCTTCTTTTCAGGGGGAGATACGCAGTATTTT. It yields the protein CASSFFSGGDTQYF.

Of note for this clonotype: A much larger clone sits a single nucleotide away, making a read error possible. CDR3 sequence: CSALRIAKNIQYF. DNA of the CDR3: TGCAGTGCTCTGAGGATAGCCAAAAACATTCAGTACTTC. V gene TRBV20-1 combines with J gene TRBJ2-4; unclear D gene. Germline V lookup: CDR1 DFQATT, CDR2 SNEGSKA (reference sequence). The CDR3 has 13 residues. Trimming removed 5 bases at V and 0 bases at J, with 8 bases between.

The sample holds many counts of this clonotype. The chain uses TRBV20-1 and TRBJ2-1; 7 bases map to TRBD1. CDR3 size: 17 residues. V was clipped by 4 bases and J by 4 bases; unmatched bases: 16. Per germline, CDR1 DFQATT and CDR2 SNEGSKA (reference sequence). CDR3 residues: CSAKAQGVSSLYNEQFF. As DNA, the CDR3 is TGCAGTGCTAAAGCCCAGGGGGTCTCATCCCTTTACAATGAGCAGTTCTTC.

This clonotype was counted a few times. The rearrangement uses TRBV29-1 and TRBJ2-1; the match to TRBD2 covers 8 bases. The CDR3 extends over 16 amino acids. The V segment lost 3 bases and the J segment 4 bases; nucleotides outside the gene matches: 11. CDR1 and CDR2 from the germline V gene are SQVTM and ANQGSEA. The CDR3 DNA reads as TGCAGCGTTGACACCCCAGAACGGGAGGGGTACAATGAGCAGTTCTTC. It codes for CSVDTPEREGYNEQFF.

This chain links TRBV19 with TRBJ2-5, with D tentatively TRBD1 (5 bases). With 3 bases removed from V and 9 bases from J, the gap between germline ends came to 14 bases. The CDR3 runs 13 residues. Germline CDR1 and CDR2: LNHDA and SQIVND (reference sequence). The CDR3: CASSIGHLRSQYF. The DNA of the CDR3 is TGTGCCAGTAGTATTGGACACTTGAGGTCCCAGTACTTC.

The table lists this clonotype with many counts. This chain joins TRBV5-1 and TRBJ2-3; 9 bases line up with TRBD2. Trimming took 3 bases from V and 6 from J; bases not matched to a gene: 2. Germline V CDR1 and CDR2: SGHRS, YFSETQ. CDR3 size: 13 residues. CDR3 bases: TGCGCCAGCAGCTCAAGCGGGAGGGATACGCAGTATTTT. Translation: CASSSSGRDTQYF.

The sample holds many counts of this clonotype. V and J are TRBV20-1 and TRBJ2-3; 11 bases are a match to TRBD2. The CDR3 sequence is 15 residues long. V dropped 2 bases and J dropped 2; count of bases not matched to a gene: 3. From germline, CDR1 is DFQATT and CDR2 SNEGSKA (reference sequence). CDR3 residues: CSARSLAGATDTQYF. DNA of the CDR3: TGCAGTGCTAGATCACTAGCGGGGGCCACAGATACGCAGTATTTT.

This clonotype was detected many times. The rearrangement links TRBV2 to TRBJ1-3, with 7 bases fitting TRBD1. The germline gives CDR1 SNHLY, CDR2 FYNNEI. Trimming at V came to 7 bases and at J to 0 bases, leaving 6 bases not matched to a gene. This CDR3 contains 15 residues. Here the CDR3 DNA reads TGTGCCAGCAATCCGACAGGGAGCTCTGGAAACACCATATATTTT. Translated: CASNPTGSSGNTIYF.

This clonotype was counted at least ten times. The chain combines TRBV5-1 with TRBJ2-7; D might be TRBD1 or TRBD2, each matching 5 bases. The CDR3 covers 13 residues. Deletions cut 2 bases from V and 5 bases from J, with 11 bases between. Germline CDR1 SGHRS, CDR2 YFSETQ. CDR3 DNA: TGCGCCAGCAGCTTTGAGGGGCACCACGAGCAGTACTTC. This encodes CASSFEGHHEQYF.

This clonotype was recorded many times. This CDR3 is CASSSDLGGTQYF. Here the CDR3 DNA reads TGTGCCAGCAGCTCCGACCTGGGTGGGACCCAGTACTTC. The rearrangement joins TRBV7-8 to TRBJ2-5, with D uncertain. Looked up from germline, CDR1 is SGHVS and CDR2 is FQNEAQ. The CDR3 is 13 residues long. Trimming pared 4 bases from V and 7 bases from J, leaving 13 bases between.

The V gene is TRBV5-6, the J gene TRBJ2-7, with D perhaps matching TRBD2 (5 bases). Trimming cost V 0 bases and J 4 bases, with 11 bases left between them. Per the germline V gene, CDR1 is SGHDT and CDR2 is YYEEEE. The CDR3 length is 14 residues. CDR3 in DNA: TGTGCCAGCAGCTTGGGAGGGTCAGTTTACGAGCAGTACTTC. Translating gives CASSLGGSVYEQYF.

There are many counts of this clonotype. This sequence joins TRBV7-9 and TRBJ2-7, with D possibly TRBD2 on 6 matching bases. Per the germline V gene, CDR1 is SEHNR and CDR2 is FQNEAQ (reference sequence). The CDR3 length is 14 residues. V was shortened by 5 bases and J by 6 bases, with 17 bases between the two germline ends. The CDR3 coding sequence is TGTGCCAGCAGCAAAGCCGGGGTTAGCGGCGAGCAGTACTTC. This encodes CASSKAGVSGEQYF.

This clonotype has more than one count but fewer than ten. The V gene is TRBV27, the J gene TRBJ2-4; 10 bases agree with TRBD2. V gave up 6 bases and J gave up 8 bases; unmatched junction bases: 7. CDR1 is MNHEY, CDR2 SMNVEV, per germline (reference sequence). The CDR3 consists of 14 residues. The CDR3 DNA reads TGTGCCAGCAGCGTAGCGGGAGGAGCGTACATTCAGTACTTC. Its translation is CASSVAGGAYIQYF.

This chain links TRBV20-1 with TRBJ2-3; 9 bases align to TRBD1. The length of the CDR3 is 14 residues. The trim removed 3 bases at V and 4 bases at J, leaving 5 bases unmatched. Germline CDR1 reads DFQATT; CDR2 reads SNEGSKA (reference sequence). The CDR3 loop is CSARPGQGPDTQYF. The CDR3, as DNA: TGCAGTGCTAGGCCGGGACAGGGTCCAGATACGCAGTATTTT.

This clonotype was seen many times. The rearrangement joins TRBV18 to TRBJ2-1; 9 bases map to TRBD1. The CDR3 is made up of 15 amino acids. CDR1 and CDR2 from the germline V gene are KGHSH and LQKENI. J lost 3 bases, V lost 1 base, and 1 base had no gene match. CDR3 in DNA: TGTGCCAGCTCACCACGGGACAGGGACTACAATGAGCAGTTCTTC. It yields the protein CASSPRDRDYNEQFF.

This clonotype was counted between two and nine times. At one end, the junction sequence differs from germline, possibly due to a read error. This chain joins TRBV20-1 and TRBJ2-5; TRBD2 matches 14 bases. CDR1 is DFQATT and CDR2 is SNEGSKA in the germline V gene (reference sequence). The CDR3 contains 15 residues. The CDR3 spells CSTRGTSGSLETQYF. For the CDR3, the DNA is TGCAGTACTAGAGGGACTAGCGGGAGTTTGGAGACCCAGTACTTC.

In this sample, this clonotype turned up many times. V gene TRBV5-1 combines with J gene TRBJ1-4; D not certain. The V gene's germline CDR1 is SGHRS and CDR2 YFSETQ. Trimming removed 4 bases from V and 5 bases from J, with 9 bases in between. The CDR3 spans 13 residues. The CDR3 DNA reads TGCGCCAGCAGCCGAGACTGGAATGAAAAACTGTTTTTT. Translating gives CASSRDWNEKLFF.

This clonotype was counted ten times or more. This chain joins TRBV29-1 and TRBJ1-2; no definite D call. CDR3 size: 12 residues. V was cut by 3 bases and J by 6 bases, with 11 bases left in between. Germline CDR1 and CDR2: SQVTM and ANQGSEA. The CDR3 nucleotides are TGCAGCGTTGAGAAGCTTTCCCATGGCTACACCTTC. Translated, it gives CSVEKLSHGYTF.

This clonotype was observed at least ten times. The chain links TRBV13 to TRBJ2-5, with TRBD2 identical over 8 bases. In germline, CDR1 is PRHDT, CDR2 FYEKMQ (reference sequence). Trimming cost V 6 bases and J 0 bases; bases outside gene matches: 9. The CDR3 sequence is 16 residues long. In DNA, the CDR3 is TGTGCCAGCAGTTCCTACGGCGGGGGGTACCAAGAGACCCAGTACTTC. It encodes CASSSYGGGYQETQYF.

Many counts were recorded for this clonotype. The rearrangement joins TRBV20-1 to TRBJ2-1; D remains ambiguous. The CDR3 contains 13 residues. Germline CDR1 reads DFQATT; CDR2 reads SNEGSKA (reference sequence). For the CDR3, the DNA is TGCAGCGCCCTGCACGGCCCTCGGAATGAGCAGTTCTTC. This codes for CSALHGPRNEQFF.

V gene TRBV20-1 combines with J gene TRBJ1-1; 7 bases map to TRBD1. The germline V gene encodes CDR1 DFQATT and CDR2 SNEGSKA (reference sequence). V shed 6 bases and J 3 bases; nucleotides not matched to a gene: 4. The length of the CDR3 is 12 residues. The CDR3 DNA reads TGCAGTGCGCGACAGGGTTACACTGAAGCTTTCTTT. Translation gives CSARQGYTEAFF.

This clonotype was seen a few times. The CDR3 DNA reads TGTGCCAGCAGCTTTGAGCACCTGAACACTGAAGCTTTCTTT. Translation gives CASSFEHLNTEAFF. This chain connects TRBV11-1 to TRBJ1-1, with D hard to call. CDR1 is SGHAT and CDR2 is FQDESV in the germline V gene (reference sequence). This CDR3 is built from 14 residues. V shed 3 bases and J shed 0 bases, with 8 bases lying between them.